This T cell receptor (beta chain) came from a study of blood T cell repertoires in COVID-19. Across the study: The samples span acute and convalescent COVID-19 from the United States, Italy and Spain. The analysed material was cDNA or gDNA that came from T cells, B-cell-depleted T cells, or PBMCs.

Authors' data handling: For nucleated cells, counts were estimated from reference gene primer amplification. The assay was immunoSEQ multiplex PCR, and TCRdb's table has in-frame clones only and misses some. That table supplies the V and J calls and clone size; D and trimming were determined from the DNA. The table records approximately 300,000 clones, around 89% of them present only once. This receptor was obtained from a young man with acute or convalescent COVID-19. The sequencing input was peripheral blood.

Here the CDR3 reads CASSQDGHPGEKLFF. The CDR3 nucleotides read TGTGCCAGCAGCCAAGATGGACACCCTGGGGAAAAACTGTTTTTT. The chain employs TRBV14 and TRBJ1-4; perhaps TRBD1 as D (5 bases). The CDR3 contains 15 residues. The germline CDR1 and CDR2 sequences are SGHDN and FVKESK. V dropped 0 bases and J dropped 8 bases, with 13 bases sitting between them.